This T cell receptor (beta chain) was sequenced during a study of T cell repertoires in cytomegalovirus infection. Study at large: Public TCR beta signatures were indicative of both CMV infection and a matching HLA type.

Overall study findings and caveats: Dominating the ex vivo response were TCR beta clonotypes that were CMV-specific and HLA-C-restricted.

The CDR3 runs 14 residues. V lost 4 bases to trimming and J lost 5 bases; unmatched junction nucleotides: 6. Looked up from germline, CDR1 is MGHRA and CDR2 is YSYEKL. This clonotype was observed at least ten times. Its cognate antigen is unknown. In TCRdb, the reads were re-called with MiXCR into one record per CDR3 protein. The sample yields approximately 500,000 distinct CDR3 sequences, about 10% seen once. The receptor comes from a human donor in good health (CMV status not recorded). Some clones in this sample may be carry-over from other donors' samples. The sample taken for sequencing was PBMCs. J is TRBJ2-5 and V is TRBV4-1; 8 bases line up with TRBD1. CDR3 residues: CASSPRTGWETQYF. CDR3 nucleotides: TGCGCCAGCAGCCCCCGGACAGGGTGGGAGACCCAGTACTTC.